This TCR beta chain appears in the sequencing data of a study of blood T cells in healthy people across ages. Regarding the study as a whole: Comparison with aged donors showed that long-lived donors had more naive CD4+ cells and higher diversity.

This CDR3 spans 18 amino acids. Germline loops: CDR1 MNHEY, CDR2 SVGEGT. The J segment lost 1 base and the V segment lost 0 bases, leaving 4 bases of the junction unmatched. This clonotype was counted a few times. The antigen is unknown. Alongside a J-beta primer mix, a sample-barcoded 5' primer served in a second PCR lasting about 7 to 11 cycles. Via MiXCR, TCRdb re-called the 5' RACE reads, giving one row per CDR3 protein. Among hundreds of thousands of distinct CDR3 sequences listed, 35% to 40% were seen once. This sequence was found in a man between 18 and 29 years old in good health. The chain uses TRBV6-2 or TRBV6-3 and TRBJ2-6; 9 bases match TRBD1. The sequenced sample consisted of blood. The CDR3 DNA sequence: TGTGCCAGCAGTTACTCGAGGACAGGGGAGTCTGGGGCCAACGTCCTGACTTTC. Its translation is CASSYSRTGESGANVLTF.